The entry below describes one T cell receptor (beta chain). Its antigen remains undetermined. Per-nucleotide qualities are absent, and no much larger clonotype sits a single base away. Per the germline V gene, MNHEY is the CDR1 and SVGAGI is the CDR2. Germline trimming amounts to 6 bases on V and 4 bases on J, with 7 as the count of junction bases outside the gene matches. From cysteine to phenylalanine, the CDR3 is 14 amino acids long. Of the read, only the CDR3 DNA is kept; its 42 bases are in frame from base 1. The sample comes from a study of T cell responses to AZD1222 COVID-19 vaccine (dated by TCRdb to about 2021). About the full investigation: Because spike-specific TCR depth and breadth did not differ between the two schedules, AZD1222 recipients who got a second dose at roughly 4 weeks were pooled with those who got a second dose at roughly 12 weeks. TCR sequencing covered about 230 trial participants: roughly 200 given two doses of AZD1222 and about 26 given two doses of MenACWY control vaccine. Enrollment into the trials was organized by age into subgroups of 18-55, 56-69 and 70-plus years, and those subgroups contained about 160, 30 and 59 TCR-sequenced participants, respectively. General conclusions and limits of the study: In the small 56-69-year group, the increase in depth fell short of significance, most likely because of low power. Vaccine-associated CD4 TCRs spanned the whole spike protein, with dominant responses in regions 160-218 and 743-854. Conclusions about previously exposed vaccinees are limited because only five to seven AZD1222 recipients were SARS-CoV-2 seropositive at baseline. Spike-specific TCR breadth and depth rose significantly after two AZD1222 doses compared with day 0 and with MenACWY recipients. Because no samples from the day 14 peak response were available, repertoires could be characterized only after the peak T cell response. Nearly half of unique spike-specific TCRs reportedly recognized epitopes outside regions mutated in the B.1.351 and B.1.1.7 variants. Participants were mostly white British, with more females than males. The authors suggested clonal diversity may have been underestimated.

The sample's time point label is to be understood as: baseline before first vaccination. The vaccinee samples were drawn from two UK trials, COV001 and COV002, one of which was a single-blind randomized controlled phase 2/3 trial testing AZD1222 (ChAdOx1 nCoV-19) in healthy adults. For TCRbeta chain sequencing, PBMC samples from trial participants were taken at day 0 and at day 28 after the second dose. The CDR3 regions of human TCRbeta chains were subjected to immunosequencing. Turning to the authors' computational methods: TCRs in the repertoires were matched against a reference library of SARS-CoV-2-specific TCRs that had been generated with the MIRA antigen-specificity platform. Breadth was defined as the fraction of unique TCRs that were SARS-CoV-2-associated. Depth was defined as the fraction of total T cells that were SARS-CoV-2-associated. Each spike-specific TCR was assigned to its reactive spike region and to a CD4 or CD8 class using the MIRA data. Log10-transformed breadth and depth values were compared by one-way ANOVA with Sidak's multiple comparisons tests. The immuneACCESS repertoire file appears here via TCRdb, limited to in-frame rearrangements. These files lack a portion of the clones; in checked studies, under half of the deficit traces to unresolved V genes, and the cause of the others is not known. Clonal size and the V and J genes are those of that table, whereas D and trimming came from the DNA. This sample is represented by some 130,000 clones; 70% to 90% of them were singletons. The top ten clonotypes cover approximately 20% of the sample.

The chain links TRBV6-5 with TRBJ2-7; 9 middle bases align to TRBD1. The sequence was obtained from an adult in good health. Sequencing was performed on peripheral blood, taken on day 0 of AZD1222 vaccination. The DNA sequence is given as TGTGCCAGCAGACCTGGGACAGGGTGGTACGAGCAGTACTTC. This translates into CASRPGTGWYEQYF.